This TCR beta chain is from a study of T cell responses to AZD1222 COVID-19 vaccine. General study points: An increase in Spike-specific TCR breadth and depth was observed after two AZD1222 doses. Across spike, vaccine-associated CD4 TCRs were found, dominant at 160-218 and 743-854. A mostly white British donor set with more females was recruited, and clonal diversity was possibly underestimated. Recipients of AZD1222 seropositive at baseline numbered only 5 or 6.

This clone has more than one count but fewer than ten. No antigen is known for it. Germline-derived CDR1 and CDR2 are LNHDA and SQIVND (reference sequence). CDR3 length: 16 residues. V lost 5 bases to trimming and J lost 0 bases; unmatched junction nucleotides: 8. Generated by immunoSEQ multiplex PCR, the TCRdb table keeps only in-frame clones and is missing some. The data show about 120,000 clones, 80% to 90% seen once. The chain uses TRBV19 and TRBJ2-7; 9 bases line up with TRBD2. This specimen was peripheral blood, taken on day 0 of AZD1222 vaccination. The sequence derives from an adult in good health. DNA of the CDR3: TGTGCCAGTAGTGCCAGTTTTAGCGGGAGCTCCTACGAGCAGTACTTC. Its protein is CASSASFSGSSYEQYF.